This T cell receptor (beta chain) stems from a study of T-cell memory formation after mild COVID-19. Study findings and constraints: Contracting clones from day 15 to 85 had balanced CD4/CD8; later expanders favoured CD4+.

This clonotype was seen only a few times. Its antigen is unknown. The V segment lost 4 bases and the J segment 7 bases; nucleotides outside the gene matches: 3. Germline assignment: CDR1 SGHDN and CDR2 FVKESK. The CDR3 has 13 residues. TCRdb independently ran MiXCR on the 5' RACE reads; one entry per CDR3 protein. The data hold some 440,000 distinct CDR3 sequences, with around 27% observed a single time. Specimen: PBMCs or a T cell subset sorted from them (not recorded which). The chain is built from TRBV14 and TRBJ2-1, with 8 bases fitting TRBD2. The clonotype was recovered from an adult woman who had mild COVID-19 (a few samples of this study predate the infection). Cell type and time point are not known. For the CDR3, the DNA is TGTGCCAGCAGCCTAGCGGGGAGGAATGAGCAGTTCTTC. Translated: CASSLAGRNEQFF.